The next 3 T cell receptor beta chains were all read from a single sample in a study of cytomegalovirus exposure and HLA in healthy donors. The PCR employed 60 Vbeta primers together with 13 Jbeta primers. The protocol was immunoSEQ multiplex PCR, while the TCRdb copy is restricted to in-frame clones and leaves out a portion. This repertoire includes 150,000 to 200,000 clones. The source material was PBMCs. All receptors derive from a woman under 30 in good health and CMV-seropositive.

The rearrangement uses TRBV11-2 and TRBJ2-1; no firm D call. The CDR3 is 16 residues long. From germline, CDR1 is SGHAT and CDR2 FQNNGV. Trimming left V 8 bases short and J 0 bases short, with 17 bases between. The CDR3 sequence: CASRSIRTSSYNEQFF. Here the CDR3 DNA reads TGTGCCAGCCGCTCTATTCGCACGAGCTCCTACAATGAGCAGTTCTTC.

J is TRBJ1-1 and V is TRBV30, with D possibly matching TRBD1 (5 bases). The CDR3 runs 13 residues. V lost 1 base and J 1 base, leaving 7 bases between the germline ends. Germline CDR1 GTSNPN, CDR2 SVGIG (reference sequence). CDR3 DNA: TGTGCCTGGAGTGATCAGGGGAACACTGAAGCTTTCTTT. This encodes CAWSDQGNTEAFF.

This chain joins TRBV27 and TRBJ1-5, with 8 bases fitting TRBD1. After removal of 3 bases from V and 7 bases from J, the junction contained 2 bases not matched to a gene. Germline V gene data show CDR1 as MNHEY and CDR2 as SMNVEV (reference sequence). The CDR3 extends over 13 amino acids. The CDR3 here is CASSFQGAQPQHF. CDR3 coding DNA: TGTGCCAGCAGTTTTCAGGGGGCCCAGCCCCAGCATTTT.